The clone carrying this T cell receptor beta chain is a singleton in its sample. Its cognate antigen is unknown. These data are taken from a study of type 1 regulatory T cells. Study-wide background: This in vitro CD4 product, T-allo10, is enriched for Tr1 cells and alloantigen-specific.

The CDR3 has 13 amino acids. Germline V gene data show CDR1 as ENHRY and CDR2 as SYGVKD. Trimming removed 4 bases at V and 5 bases at J, with 11 bases between. The graft donor-derived T-allo10 cells reportedly recognize host alloantigens, are anergic, and suppress alloantigen-specifically. A single record per CDR3 protein comes from TCRdb applying MiXCR to the reads. The table lists some 5,800 distinct CDR3 sequences, 25% to 30% of them singletons, with around 7.7% in the top ten. The material sequenced was cultured T cells, either the whole culture or a sorted T cell fraction (not recorded which). Subset meaning: Tr1-enriched cell product generated in vitro against host alloantigens. This chain uses TRBV10-3 with TRBJ2-5; no definite D call. The TCR comes from a human donor in good health. CDR3 bases: TGTGCCATCAGTGGGTCCAACGGGGAGACCCAGTACTTC. This gives the protein CAISGSNGETQYF.